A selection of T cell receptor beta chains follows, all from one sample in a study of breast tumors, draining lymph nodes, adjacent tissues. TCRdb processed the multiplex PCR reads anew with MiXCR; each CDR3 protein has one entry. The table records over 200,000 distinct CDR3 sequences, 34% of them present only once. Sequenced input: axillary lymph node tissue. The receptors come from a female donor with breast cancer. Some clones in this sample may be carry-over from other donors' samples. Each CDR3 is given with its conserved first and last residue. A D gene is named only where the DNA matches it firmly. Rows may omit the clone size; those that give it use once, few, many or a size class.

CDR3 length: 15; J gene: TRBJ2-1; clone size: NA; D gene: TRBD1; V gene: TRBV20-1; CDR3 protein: CSARDHRDRGREQFF; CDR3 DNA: TGCAGTGCTAGAGATCACCGGGACAGGGGGCGAGAGCAGTTCTTC
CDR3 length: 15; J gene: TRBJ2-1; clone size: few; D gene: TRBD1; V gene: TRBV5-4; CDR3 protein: CASKSWDSWTGEQFF; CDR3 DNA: TGTGCCAGCAAGTCTTGGGACAGCTGGACGGGGGAGCAGTTCTTC
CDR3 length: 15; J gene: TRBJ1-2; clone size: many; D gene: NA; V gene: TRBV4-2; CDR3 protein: CASRPERDPFYGYTF; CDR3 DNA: TGTGCCAGCAGACCTGAGAGGGACCCCTTCTATGGCTACACCTTC
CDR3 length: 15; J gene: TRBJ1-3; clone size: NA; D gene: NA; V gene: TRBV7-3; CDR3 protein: CASSTGSGYGYTIYF; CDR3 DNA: TGTGCCAGCAGCACCGGCAGCGGCTATGGCTACACCATATATTTT
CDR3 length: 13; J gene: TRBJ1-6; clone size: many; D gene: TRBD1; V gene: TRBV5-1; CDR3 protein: CAARQGADSPLHF; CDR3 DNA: TGCGCCGCCCGACAGGGGGCTGATTCACCCCTCCACTTT
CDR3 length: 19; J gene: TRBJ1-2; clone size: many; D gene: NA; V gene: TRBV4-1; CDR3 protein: CASSRTSNSRIRVFYGYTF; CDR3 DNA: TGCGCCAGCAGCCGGACTTCGAACAGCCGGATTCGTGTTTTCTATGGCTACACCTTC
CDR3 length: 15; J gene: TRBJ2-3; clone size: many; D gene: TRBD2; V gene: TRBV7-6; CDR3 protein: CASSPRTSGSDTQYF; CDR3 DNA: TGTGCCAGCAGCCCAAGGACTAGCGGGAGCGATACGCAGTATTTT
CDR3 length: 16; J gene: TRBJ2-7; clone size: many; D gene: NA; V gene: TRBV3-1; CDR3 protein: CASSQVRSPPSHEQYF; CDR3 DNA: TGTGCCAGCAGCCAAGTAAGGAGCCCTCCAAGCCACGAGCAGTACTTC
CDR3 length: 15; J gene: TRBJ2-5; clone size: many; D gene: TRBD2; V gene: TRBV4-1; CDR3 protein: CASSPPSGRVLPQYF; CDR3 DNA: TGCGCCAGCTCCCCGCCTAGCGGGAGAGTATTGCCCCAGTACTTC
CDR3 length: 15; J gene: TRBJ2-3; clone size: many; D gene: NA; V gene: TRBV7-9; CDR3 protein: CASSYTVKYTDTQYF; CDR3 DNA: TGTGCCAGCAGCTACACGGTTAAATACACAGATACGCAGTATTTT
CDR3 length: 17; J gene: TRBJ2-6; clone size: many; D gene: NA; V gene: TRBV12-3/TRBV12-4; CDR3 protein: CASSLDDRVSGANVLTF; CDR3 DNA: TGTGCCAGCAGTTTAGACGACCGGGTCTCTGGGGCCAACGTCCTGACTTTC
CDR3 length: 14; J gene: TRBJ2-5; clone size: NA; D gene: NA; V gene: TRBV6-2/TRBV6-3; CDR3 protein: CASSYGVLKETQYF; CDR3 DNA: TGTGCCAGCAGTTACGGAGTCTTAAAAGAGACCCAGTACTTC
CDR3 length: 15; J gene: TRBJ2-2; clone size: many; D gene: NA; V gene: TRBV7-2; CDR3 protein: CASRPGHQNTGELFF; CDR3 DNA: TGTGCCAGCAGACCTGGACACCAGAACACCGGGGAGCTGTTTTTT
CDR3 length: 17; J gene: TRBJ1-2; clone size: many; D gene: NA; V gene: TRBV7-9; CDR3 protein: CASSLVRGGGPRAGYTF; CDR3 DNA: TGTGCCAGCAGCTTAGTCAGGGGTGGGGGACCAAGAGCCGGCTACACCTTC
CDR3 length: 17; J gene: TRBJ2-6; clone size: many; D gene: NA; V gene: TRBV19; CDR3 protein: CASSIELWGAGANVLTF; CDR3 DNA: TGTGCCAGTAGTATAGAATTGTGGGGCGCTGGGGCCAACGTCCTGACTTTC
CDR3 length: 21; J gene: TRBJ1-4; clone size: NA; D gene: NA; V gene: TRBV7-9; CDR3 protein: CASSPPIAASTNRVSNEKLFF; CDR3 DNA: TGTGCCAGCAGCCCACCCATAGCGGCTAGCACTAACAGGGTCTCTAATGAAAAACTGTTTTTT
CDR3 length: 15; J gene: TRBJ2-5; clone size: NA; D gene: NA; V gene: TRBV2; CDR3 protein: CASSANPGDQETQYF; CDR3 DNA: TGTGCCAGCAGTGCCAACCCGGGGGACCAAGAGACCCAGTACTTC
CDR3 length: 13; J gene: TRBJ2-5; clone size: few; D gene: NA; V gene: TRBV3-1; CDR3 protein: CASSPPRGETQYF; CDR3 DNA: TGTGCCAGCAGCCCCCCCAGGGGTGAGACCCAGTACTTC
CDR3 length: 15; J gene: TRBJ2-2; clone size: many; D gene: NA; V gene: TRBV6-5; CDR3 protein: CASKLAGPNTGELFF; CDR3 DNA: TGTGCCAGCAAGCTAGCCGGGCCGAACACCGGGGAGCTGTTTTTT
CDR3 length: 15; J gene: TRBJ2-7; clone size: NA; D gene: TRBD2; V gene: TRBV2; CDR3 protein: CASRATSGRIYEQYF; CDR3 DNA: TGTGCCAGCAGAGCCACTAGCGGGAGAATCTACGAGCAGTACTTC
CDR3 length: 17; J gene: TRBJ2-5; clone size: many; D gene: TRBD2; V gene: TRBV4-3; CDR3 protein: CASSQDSSGGAEETQYF; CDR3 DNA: TGCGCCAGCAGCCAAGATTCAAGCGGGGGGGCCGAAGAGACCCAGTACTTC
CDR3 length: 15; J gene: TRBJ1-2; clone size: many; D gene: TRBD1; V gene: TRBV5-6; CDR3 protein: CASSFSLRDSYGYTF; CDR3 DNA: TGTGCCAGCAGCTTTTCCCTCCGGGACAGCTATGGCTACACCTTC
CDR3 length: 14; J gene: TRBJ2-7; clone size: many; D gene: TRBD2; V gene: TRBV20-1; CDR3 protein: CSARGTSGPYEQYF; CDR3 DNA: TGCAGTGCTAGGGGGACTAGCGGTCCCTACGAGCAGTACTTC
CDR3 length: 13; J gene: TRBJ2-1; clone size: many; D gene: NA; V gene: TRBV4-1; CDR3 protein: CASSQGVYNEQFF; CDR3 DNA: TGCGCCAGCAGCCAAGGAGTTTACAATGAGCAGTTCTTC
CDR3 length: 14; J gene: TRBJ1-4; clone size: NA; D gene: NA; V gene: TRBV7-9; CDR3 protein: CASSKTSGEEKLFF; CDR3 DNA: TGTGCCAGCAGCAAGACTAGCGGGGAAGAAAAACTGTTTTTT
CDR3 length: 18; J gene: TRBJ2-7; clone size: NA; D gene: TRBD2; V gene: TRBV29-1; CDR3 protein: CSTSGREDKGQTIYEQYF; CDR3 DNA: TGCAGCACGTCGGGGCGGGAGGATAAAGGGCAGACTATTTACGAGCAGTACTTC
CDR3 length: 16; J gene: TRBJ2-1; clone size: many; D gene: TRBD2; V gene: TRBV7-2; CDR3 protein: CASSLGAGGPSNEQFF; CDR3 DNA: TGTGCCAGCAGCCTAGGCGCGGGGGGGCCGAGCAATGAGCAGTTCTTC
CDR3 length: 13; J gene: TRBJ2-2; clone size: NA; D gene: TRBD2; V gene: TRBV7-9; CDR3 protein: CASSSGLGRELFF; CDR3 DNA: TGTGCCAGCAGCTCGGGACTAGGCCGGGAGCTGTTTTTT
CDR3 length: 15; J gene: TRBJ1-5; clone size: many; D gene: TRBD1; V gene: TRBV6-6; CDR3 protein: CASSLGQGGRQPQHF; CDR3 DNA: TGTGCCAGCAGTTTGGGACAGGGTGGGCGTCAGCCCCAGCATTTT
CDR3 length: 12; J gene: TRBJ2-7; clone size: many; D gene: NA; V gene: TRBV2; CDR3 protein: CASSGGWDEQYF; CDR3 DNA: TGTGCCAGCAGTGGGGGGTGGGACGAGCAGTACTTC
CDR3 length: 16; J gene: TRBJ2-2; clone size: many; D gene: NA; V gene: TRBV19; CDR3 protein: CASNGWGTANTGELFF; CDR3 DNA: TGTGCCAGTAATGGCTGGGGGACCGCGAACACCGGGGAGCTGTTTTTT
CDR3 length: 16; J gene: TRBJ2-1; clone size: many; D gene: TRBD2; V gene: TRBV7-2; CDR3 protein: CASSLAGAGGYNEQFF; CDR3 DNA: TGTGCCAGCAGCTTAGCGGGGGCGGGGGGGTACAATGAGCAGTTCTTC
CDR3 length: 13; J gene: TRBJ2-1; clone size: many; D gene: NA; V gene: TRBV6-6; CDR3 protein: CASSYILYNEQFF; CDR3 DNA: TGTGCCAGCAGTTACATCCTCTACAATGAGCAGTTCTTC
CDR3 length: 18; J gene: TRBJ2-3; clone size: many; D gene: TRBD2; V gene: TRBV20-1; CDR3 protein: CSARDGKTSGYSTDTQYF; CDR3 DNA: TGCAGTGCTAGAGACGGGAAAACTAGCGGGTATAGCACAGATACGCAGTATTTT
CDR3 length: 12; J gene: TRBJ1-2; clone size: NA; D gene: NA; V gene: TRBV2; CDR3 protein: CASRVDSAGYTF; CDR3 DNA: TGTGCCAGCAGAGTCGACAGCGCTGGCTACACCTTC
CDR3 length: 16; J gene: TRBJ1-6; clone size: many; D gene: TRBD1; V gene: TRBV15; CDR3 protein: CATSRVPRGSNSPLHF; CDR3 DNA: TGTGCCACCAGCAGAGTGCCCAGGGGGAGCAATTCACCCCTCCACTTT
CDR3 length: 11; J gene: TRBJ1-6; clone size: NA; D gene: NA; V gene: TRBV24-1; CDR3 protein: CATSDFAGFHF; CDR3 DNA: TGTGCCACCAGTGATTTTGCGGGATTCCACTTT
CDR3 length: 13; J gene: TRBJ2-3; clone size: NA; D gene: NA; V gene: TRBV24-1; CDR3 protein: CASGGGSTDTQYF; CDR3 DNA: TGTGCTAGTGGCGGGGGCAGCACAGATACGCAGTATTTT
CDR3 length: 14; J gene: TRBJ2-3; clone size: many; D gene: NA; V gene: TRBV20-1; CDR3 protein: CSASIAGAQGTQYF; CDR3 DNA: TGCAGTGCTAGTATTGCGGGGGCACAGGGTACGCAGTATTTT
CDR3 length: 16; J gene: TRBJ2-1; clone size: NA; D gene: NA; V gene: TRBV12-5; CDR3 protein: CASGSSGGGFYNEQFF; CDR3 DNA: TGTGCTAGTGGTTCCTCAGGGGGGGGGTTCTACAATGAGCAGTTCTTC
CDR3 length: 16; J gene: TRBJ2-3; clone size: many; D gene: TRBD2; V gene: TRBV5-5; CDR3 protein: CASSWGLAGGADTQYF; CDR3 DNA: TGTGCCAGCAGCTGGGGACTAGCGGGAGGAGCAGATACGCAGTATTTT
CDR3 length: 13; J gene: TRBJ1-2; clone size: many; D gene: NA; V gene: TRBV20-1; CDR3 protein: CSARSGRAYGYTF; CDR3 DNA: TGCAGTGCTAGATCCGGGAGGGCCTATGGCTACACCTTC
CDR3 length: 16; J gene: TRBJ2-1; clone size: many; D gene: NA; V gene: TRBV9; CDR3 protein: CASSTVVGGPYNEQFF; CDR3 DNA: TGTGCCAGCTCAACAGTGGTGGGAGGTCCCTACAATGAGCAGTTCTTC
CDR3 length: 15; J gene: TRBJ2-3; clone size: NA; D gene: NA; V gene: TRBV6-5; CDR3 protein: CASSHSPTSTDTQYF; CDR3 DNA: TGTGCCAGCAGTCACTCGCCGACTAGCACAGATACGCAGTATTTT
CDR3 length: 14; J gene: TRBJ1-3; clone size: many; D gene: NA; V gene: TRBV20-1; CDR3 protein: CSAKMGTRGDTIYF; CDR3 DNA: TGCAGTGCTAAAATGGGCACGCGCGGAGACACCATATATTTT
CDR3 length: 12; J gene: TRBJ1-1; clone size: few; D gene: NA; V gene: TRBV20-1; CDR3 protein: CSAEGLPRTAFF; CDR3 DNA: TGCAGTGCCGAGGGCCTCCCTCGGACGGCTTTCTTT
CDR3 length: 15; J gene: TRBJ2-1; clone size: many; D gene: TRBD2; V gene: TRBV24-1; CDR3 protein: CATSEVAGTDNEQFF; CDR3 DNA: TGTGCCACCAGTGAGGTAGCGGGAACCGACAATGAGCAGTTCTTC
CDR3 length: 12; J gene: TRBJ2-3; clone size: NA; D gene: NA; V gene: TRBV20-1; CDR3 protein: CRVAGNGDTPYF; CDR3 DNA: TGCAGGGTGGCAGGGAATGGGGATACGCCGTATTTT
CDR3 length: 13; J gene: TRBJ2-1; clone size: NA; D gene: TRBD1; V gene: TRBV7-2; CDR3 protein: CASDRDRGDEQFF; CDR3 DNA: TGTGCCAGCGACCGGGACAGGGGGGATGAGCAGTTCTTC
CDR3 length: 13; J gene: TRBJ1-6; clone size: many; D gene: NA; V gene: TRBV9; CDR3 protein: CASSVAPLSPLHF; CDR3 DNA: TGTGCCAGCAGCGTAGCTCCCCTCTCACCCCTCCACTTT
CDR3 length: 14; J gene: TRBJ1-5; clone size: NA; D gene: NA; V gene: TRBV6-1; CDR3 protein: CASSHPGVTQPQHF; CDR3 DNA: TGTGCCAGCAGTCATCCGGGGGTAACTCAGCCCCAGCATTTT
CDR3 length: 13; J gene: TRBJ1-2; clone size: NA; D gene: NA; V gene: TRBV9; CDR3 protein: CASSVGGDYGYTF; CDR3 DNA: TGTGCCAGCAGCGTAGGGGGGGACTATGGCTACACCTTC
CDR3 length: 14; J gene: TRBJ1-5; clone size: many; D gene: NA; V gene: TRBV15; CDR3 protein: CATSRTSGDQPQHF; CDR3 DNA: TGTGCCACCAGCAGAACCAGTGGAGATCAGCCCCAGCATTTT